This record looks at one TCR beta chain sequence and its context. No antigen is known for it. Base-call qualities are not available, and no considerably larger clone is one nucleotide away. The immunoSEQ Assay, a bias-controlled multiplex PCR, was used to amplify TCRbeta CDR3 regions from genomic DNA. In the source study's methods: Nucleated cell counts per sample were estimated from amplification of reference gene primers within the assay. To quantify the absolute abundance of each unique TCRbeta CDR3 rearrangement, sequence reads were collapsed and filtered. For each sample, productive Simpson clonality was calculated as the square root of Simpson's diversity index over productive rearrangements. Held by TCRdb, this immuneACCESS table contains in-frame sequences only and omits some clones. Under half of the omission traces to an unresolved V gene where checked; the cause of the rest is unknown. V, J and clone size are those of that table, while D and trimming were read from the DNA. The sample yields approximately 140,000 clones; roughly 85% were counted once. Roughly 8% of the sample is taken by the ten largest.

The data belong to a study of blood T cell repertoires in COVID-19 (TCRdb year 2020). Background on the whole study: Samples from collaborators originated in the United States, Italy and Spain and spanned both the acute and convalescent phases of COVID-19. The prospective study material was composed of cDNA or gDNA derived from T cells, B-cell-depleted T cells, or PBMCs. The dataset comprised deeply sampled blood TCRbeta repertoires from subjects exposed to, actively infected with, or recovered from COVID-19. The repertoires were released in a freely available public database meant as a resource for research on the immune response to SARS-CoV-2. The samples were drawn from the first 160 participants of the ongoing ImmuneRACE study and from 950 to 1,500 subjects provided by 6 global collaborators. The sample metadata nearly always contained a de-identified subject ID, COVID-19 status, age in years and sex. Where available, HLA class I and class II types were taken from metadata supplied by the sample provider and were not determined by assay-based typing. What the research found in general, with its limitations: Clinical and demographic metadata were provided uncurated, with the amount varying by source and participant.

One collaborating source in Seattle enrolled patients during active infection and followed them longitudinally through the course of disease. Whole blood was collected in K2EDTA tubes by collaborating institutions according to the institutions' own protocols. For TCRbeta analysis, collaborator samples were shipped as frozen whole blood, as isolated PBMCs, or as DNA extracted from either sample type. Spanning cysteine to phenylalanine, the CDR3 consists of 14 amino acids. Only the CDR3 region is kept as DNA, spanning 42 bases read in frame from base 1. V is pared back by 4 bases and J by 1 base, with 10 bases lying between the germline termini. The germline V gene supplies CDR1 MNHEY and CDR2 SVGEGT.

Recombination connected TRBV6-2 or TRBV6-3 to TRBJ1-1; the D region possibly corresponds to TRBD1 (5 bases align). This TCR was sampled from a woman aged 55-69 years with COVID-19, enrolled during active disease. Sequenced material: peripheral blood. The sequenced DNA: TGTGCCAGCAGTTTCAGGGCAGGGAACACTGAAGCTTTCTTT. Its protein product is CASSFRAGNTEAFF.